This T cell receptor (beta chain) was identified in a study of shared clonotypes between healthy human individuals. Study observations and caveats: A small donor pool kept down the genetic and exposure-history diversity that was represented.

The germline V gene encodes CDR1 SGDLS and CDR2 YYNGEE. Trimming stripped 3 bases from V and 5 bases from J, with 15 bases between. This CDR3 spans 14 amino acids. All the donors were Caucasian adults who lived in Nashville, Tennessee. Remarks on this clone: The antigen is not known.

An assay was performed, and its level was deep. The repertoire was sequenced with immunoSEQ multiplex PCR; TCRdb's copy has only in-frame clones and lacks some. The sample shows about 1.5 million clones, 95% to 99% of them seen only once. Specimen: naive CD4+ T cells sorted from blood. Subset defined: CD45RA+ positively selected. The clonotype was recovered from a man aged 30 to 45 in good health. The chain couples TRBV9 to TRBJ2-7; either TRBD1 or TRBD2 may supply D (5 bases each). The CDR3 is CASSAGAQPHEQYF. DNA of the CDR3: TGTGCCAGCAGCGCCGGGGCCCAACCCCACGAGCAGTACTTC. Complete variable domain (other parts from reference TRBV9 and TRBJ2-7): DSGVTQTPKHLITATGQRVTLRCSPRSGDLSVYWYQQSLDQGLQFLIQYYNGEERAKGNILERFSAQQFPDLHSELNLSSLELGDSALYFCASSAGAQPHEQYFGPGTRLTVT.